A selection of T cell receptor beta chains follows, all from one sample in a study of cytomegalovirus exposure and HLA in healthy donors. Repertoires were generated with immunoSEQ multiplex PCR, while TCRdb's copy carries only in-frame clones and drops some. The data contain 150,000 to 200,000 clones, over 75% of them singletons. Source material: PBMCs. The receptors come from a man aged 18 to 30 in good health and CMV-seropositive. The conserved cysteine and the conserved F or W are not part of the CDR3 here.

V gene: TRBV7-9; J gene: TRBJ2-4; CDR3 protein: ASSSRTVAGKNIQY
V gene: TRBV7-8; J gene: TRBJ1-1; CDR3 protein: ASSLLQGASEAF
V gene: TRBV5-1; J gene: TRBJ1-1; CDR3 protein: ASVLNRGSTEAF
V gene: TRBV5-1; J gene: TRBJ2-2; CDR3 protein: ASAGTGGTGELF
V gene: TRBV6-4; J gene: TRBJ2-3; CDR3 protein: ASSDSSPGLAGGGPTDTQY
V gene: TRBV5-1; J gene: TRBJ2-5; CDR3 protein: ASSTSGGKETQY
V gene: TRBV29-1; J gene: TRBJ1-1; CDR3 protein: SVELPGQQNTEAF
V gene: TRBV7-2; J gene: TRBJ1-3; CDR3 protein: ASSPSDRRNTIY
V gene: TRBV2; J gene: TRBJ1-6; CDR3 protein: ASGGQGGSPLH
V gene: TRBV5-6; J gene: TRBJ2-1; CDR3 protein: ASSLGGGLASNYNEQF
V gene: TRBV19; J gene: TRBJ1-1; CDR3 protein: ASPPFPGTEAF
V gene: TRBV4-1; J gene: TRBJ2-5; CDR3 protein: ASSQVRGQETQY
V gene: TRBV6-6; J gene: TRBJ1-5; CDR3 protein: ASHRGSNQPQH
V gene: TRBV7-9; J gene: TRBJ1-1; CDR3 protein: ASSPPHPKGKSTLEPF
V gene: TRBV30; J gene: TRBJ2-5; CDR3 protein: AWSAGLASQETQY
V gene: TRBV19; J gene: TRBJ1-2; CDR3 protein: ASSIGQGRYGYT
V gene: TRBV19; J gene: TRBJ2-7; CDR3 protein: ASRTGPPYEQY
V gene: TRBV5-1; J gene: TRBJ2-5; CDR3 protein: ASSLGSGSRETQY
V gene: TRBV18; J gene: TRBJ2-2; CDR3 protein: ARLARGNTGELF
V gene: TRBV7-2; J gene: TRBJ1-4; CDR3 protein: ASSLNGQLNEKLF
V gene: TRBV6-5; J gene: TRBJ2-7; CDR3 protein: ASSQQPPRAYEQY
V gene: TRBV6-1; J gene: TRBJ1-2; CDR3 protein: ASSEYINGQTIYGYT
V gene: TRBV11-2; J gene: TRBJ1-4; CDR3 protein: ASSLALTPGNEKLF
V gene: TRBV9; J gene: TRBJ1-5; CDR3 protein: ASSVTGDNQPQH
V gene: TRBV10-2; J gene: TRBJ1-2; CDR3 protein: ASRTDRGGGYT
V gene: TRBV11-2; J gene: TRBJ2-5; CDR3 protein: ASSLVGGTSKETQY
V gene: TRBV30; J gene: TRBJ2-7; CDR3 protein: AWSAFGVEQY
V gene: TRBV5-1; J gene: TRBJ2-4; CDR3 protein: ASSTGTGVENIQY
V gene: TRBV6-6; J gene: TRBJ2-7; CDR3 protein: ASRPTSGATYEQY
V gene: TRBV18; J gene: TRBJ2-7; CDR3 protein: ASSTGQGPYEQY
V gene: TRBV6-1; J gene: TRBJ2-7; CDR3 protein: ASSEASLPEQY
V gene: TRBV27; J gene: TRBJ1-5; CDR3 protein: ASSLSARGNQPQH
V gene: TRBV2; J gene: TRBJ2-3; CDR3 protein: ARRQGVTDTQY
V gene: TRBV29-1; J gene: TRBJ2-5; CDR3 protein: SVGQGATEQY
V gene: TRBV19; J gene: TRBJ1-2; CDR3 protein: ASTGAKGYT
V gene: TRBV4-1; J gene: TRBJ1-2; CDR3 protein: ASSQDGQYGYT
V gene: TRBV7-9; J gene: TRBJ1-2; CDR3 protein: ASSLMENGYT
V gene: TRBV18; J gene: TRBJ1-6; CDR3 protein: ASSPYTGSSYNSPLH
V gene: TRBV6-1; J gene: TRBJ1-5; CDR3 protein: ASTDSQPQH
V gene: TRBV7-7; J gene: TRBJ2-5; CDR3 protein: ASSVGQSQETQY
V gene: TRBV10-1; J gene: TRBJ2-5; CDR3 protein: ASNLQETQY
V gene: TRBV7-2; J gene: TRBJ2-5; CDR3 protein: ASSLEVFQALQETQY
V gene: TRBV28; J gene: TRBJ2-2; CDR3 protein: ASSLPGELF
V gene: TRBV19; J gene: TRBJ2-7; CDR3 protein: ASSITSGHPYEQY
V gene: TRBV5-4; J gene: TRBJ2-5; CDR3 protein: ASSSDRYQETQY
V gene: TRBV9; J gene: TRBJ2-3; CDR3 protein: ASSVLEVDTQY
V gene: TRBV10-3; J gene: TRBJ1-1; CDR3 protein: AIRGLDTEAF
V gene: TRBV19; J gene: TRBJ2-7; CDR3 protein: ASSMVRGRTSSYEQY
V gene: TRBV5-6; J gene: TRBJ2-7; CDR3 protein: ASSLEPGLLYEQY
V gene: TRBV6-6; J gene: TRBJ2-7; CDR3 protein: ATRTSGYEQY
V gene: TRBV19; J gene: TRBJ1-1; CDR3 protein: AWGWPGEGEAF